Below are 7 T cell receptor beta chains sequenced from a single sample in a study of T cell responses to AZD1222 COVID-19 vaccine. Data came from immunoSEQ multiplex PCR; TCRdb stores just in-frame clones and leaves some out. This sample carries about 160,000 clones, about 95% of them seen once, and the ten largest clones take roughly 1.2%. The sequencing here drew on peripheral blood, taken on day 0 of AZD1222 vaccination. These receptors came from an adult in good health.

This chain joins TRBV19 and TRBJ2-5, with unresolved D. The germline V gene encodes CDR1 LNHDA and CDR2 SQIVND (reference sequence). V was trimmed by 3 bases and J by 1 base, leaving 9 bases between them. The CDR3 has 14 amino acids. The CDR3 DNA sequence: TGTGCCAGTAGTATTTCCGCTTCCCAAGAGACCCAGTACTTC. Translated: CASSISASQETQYF.

CDR3 residues: CASSSDRTYEQYV. CDR3 nucleotide sequence: TGTGCCAGCAGCTCGGACAGGACCTACGAGCAGTACGTC. The rearrangement links TRBV5-4 to TRBJ2-7; 7 bases map to TRBD1. V was clipped by 3 bases and J by 2 bases; unmatched bases: 2. There are 13 residues in the CDR3. CDR1 and CDR2 (germline): SGHNT, YYREEE (reference sequence).

The genes are TRBV2 and TRBJ1-1; 7 bases map to TRBD1. This CDR3 spans 15 amino acids. CDR1 is SNHLY and CDR2 is FYNNEI in the germline V gene. Germline trimming cut 6 bases from V and 5 bases from J; bases unmatched to any gene: 12. The CDR3 bases are TGTGCCAGCAGGCCCGACAGGGATCAAACAACTGAAGCTTTCTTT. This encodes CASRPDRDQTTEAFF.

V gene TRBV19 combines with J gene TRBJ1-2, with TRBD1 matching 7 bases. The length of the CDR3 is 14 residues. J lost 4 bases, V lost 5 bases, and 7 bases had no gene match. The germline CDR1 and CDR2 sequences are LNHDA and SQIVND (reference sequence). This CDR3 is CASSPGGSSYGYTF. The CDR3 DNA is TGTGCCAGTAGTCCAGGGGGTTCCTCCTATGGCTACACCTTC.

The chain has TRBV28 and TRBJ1-2; D is possibly TRBD1 (5 bases). Trimming cost V 2 bases and J 4 bases, with 14 bases left between them. The germline V gene has CDR1 MDHEN and CDR2 SYDVKM. This CDR3 region has 15 residues. CDR3 sequence reads: CASSLVGPGSYGYTF. The CDR3 coding sequence is TGTGCCAGCAGTTTAGTGGGGCCTGGCAGCTATGGCTACACCTTC.

The chain combines TRBV5-1 with TRBJ1-2, with TRBD1 matching 7 bases. Germline V gene data show CDR1 as SGHRS and CDR2 as YFSETQ. CDR3 length: 16 residues. With 4 bases clipped from V and 7 bases from J, the junction kept 16 bases outside the gene matches. For the CDR3, the DNA is TGCGCCAGCAGCCCCTATCAACAGGGGAGCTCAAGTGGCTACACCTTC. Translated: CASSPYQQGSSSGYTF.

V is TRBV2 and J is TRBJ2-4, with D possibly matching TRBD2 (5 bases). There are 16 residues in the CDR3. Trimming took off 8 bases at V and 2 bases at J, with 19 bases between the two ends. From germline, CDR1 is SNHLY and CDR2 FYNNEI. The CDR3: CASLPEVVATKNIQYF. The CDR3 region has the DNA TGTGCCAGCCTGCCGGAGGTGGTCGCGACCAAAAACATTCAGTACTTC.